This T cell receptor (beta chain) appears in the sequencing data of a study of PD-1 blockade in classical Hodgkin lymphoma. TCRdb's table, derived via immunoSEQ multiplex PCR, lists solely in-frame clones and lacks some. Among around 25,000 clones listed, nearly 80% were seen once. The CDR3 is 15 amino acids. V lost 3 bases, J lost 2 bases, and 7 bases stayed unmatched. Germline CDR1 reads MNHEY; CDR2 reads SMNVEV (reference sequence). Overall study results and limits: Diversity in CD4+ TCRs, unlike that measured in CD8+ TCRs, had risen significantly by C4D1. Patients excluded were those beginning nivolumab under 1 year after ASCT. Complete responders had baseline diversity similar to newly diagnosed patients. Newly diagnosed patients were reported to start with lower TCR diversity than healthy donors.

Autologous stem cell transplantation was followed by relapse in every patient, and brentuximab vedotin exposure varied. This clone occurred once. Its antigen remains unidentified. This sample comprised peripheral blood mononuclear cells (PBMCs), obtained at baseline. The TCR originated in a human donor with classical Hodgkin lymphoma. The J gene is TRBJ2-7, the V gene TRBV27; 7 bases fit TRBD1. CDR3 in DNA: TGTGCCAGCAGTTTGCGTCCGGGACAGCCCTACGAGCAGTACTTC. Translating gives CASSLRPGQPYEQYF.